This entry lists 8 T cell receptor beta chains sequenced from one sample in a study of blood T cells in healthy people across ages. Then a second PCR, running about 6 to 11 cycles, was carried out with a sample-barcoded 5' primer and a J-beta primer mix. MiXCR, applied by TCRdb to the 5' RACE reads, yields one record per CDR3 protein. The sample yields fewer than 900,000 distinct CDR3 sequences, 43% seen once. The sequencing sample was made of blood. The receptors shown here come from an older woman in good health.

V usage is TRBV6-4 and J usage is TRBJ2-1; 10 nucleotides agree with TRBD2. The germline V gene encodes CDR1 MRHNA and CDR2 SNTAGT. The CDR3 totals 15 residues. V dropped 4 bases and J dropped 8; count of bases not matched to a gene: 8. The CDR3 loop is CASSVGTSGADEQFF. DNA of the CDR3: TGTGCCAGCAGTGTCGGAACTAGCGGGGCGGATGAGCAGTTCTTC.

This clonotype was detected ten times or more. V usage is TRBV5-1 and J usage is TRBJ2-7; no firm D call. Germline V gene lookup returns CDR1 SGHRS and CDR2 YFSETQ. The V gene lost 2 bases and the J gene lost 5 bases, with 11 bases spanning the gap. The CDR3 contains 13 residues. The CDR3 here is CASSFRWSDEQYF. Written as DNA, the CDR3 is TGCGCCAGCAGCTTCCGTTGGTCGGACGAGCAGTACTTC.

This clonotype appeared a single time. The chain couples TRBV7-6 to TRBJ2-2, with D hard to call. The V gene's germline CDR1 is SGHVS and CDR2 FNYEAQ. V shed 3 bases and J shed 6 bases, with 8 bases lying between them. This CDR3 contains 13 residues. The CDR3 DNA reads TGTGCCAGCAGCTTCTTGGAAGCCGGGGAGCTGTTTTTT. It codes for CASSFLEAGELFF.

The chain couples TRBV14 to TRBJ1-1, with 9 bases fitting TRBD1. Germline CDR1 SGHDN, CDR2 FVKESK. Losses at the gene ends were 5 bases for V and 1 base for J; bases not matched to a gene: 11. CDR3 length: 17 residues. The CDR3, as DNA: TGTGCCAGCAGCTTTCGGACAGGGGCGATAGGGAACACTGAAGCTTTCTTT. Its translation is CASSFRTGAIGNTEAFF. Combining the CDR3 with reference TRBV14 and TRBJ1-1 gives the whole variable domain EAGVTQFPSHSVIEKGQTVTLRCDPISGHDNLYWYRRVMGKEIKFLLHFVKESKQDESGMPNNRFLAERTGGTYSTLKVQPAELEDSGVYFCASSFRTGAIGNTEAFFGQGTRLTVV.

This CDR3 is CASSEVFSGTSYEQYF. The CDR3 DNA follows: TGTGCCAGCAGTGAAGTTTTTTCAGGGACCAGCTACGAGCAGTACTTC. The V gene is TRBV6-1, the J gene TRBJ2-7; D tentatively fits TRBD1 or TRBD2 (5 bases each). This CDR3 comprises 16 residues. Germline CDR1 and CDR2: MNHNS and SASEGT. Trimming pared 1 base from V and 3 bases from J, leaving 16 bases between.

The chain combines TRBV20-1 with TRBJ2-3; D is uncertain. The ends were cut back, 6 bases at V and 3 bases at J, with 10 bases in the middle. The CDR3 is 12 residues long. Germline CDR1 and CDR2: DFQATT and SNEGSKA (reference sequence). CDR3 loop: CSATRGTDTQYF. DNA of the CDR3: TGCAGTGCCACCAGAGGTACAGATACGCAGTATTTT.

This chain uses TRBV7-2 with TRBJ1-2; 10 nucleotides agree with TRBD1. Germline V gene lookup returns CDR1 SGHTA and CDR2 FQGNSA. V gave up 5 bases and J gave up 8 bases; unmatched junction bases: 17. This CDR3 is 17 amino acids long. For the CDR3, the DNA is TGTGCCAGCAGCGGATCCGGGACAGGGGACCGCCGAGGGGGCTACACCTTC. It encodes CASSGSGTGDRRGGYTF.

The J gene is TRBJ2-2, the V gene TRBV25-1; D possibly corresponds to TRBD1 (5 bases). CDR3 length equals 13 residues. V was shortened by 9 bases and J by 4 bases, with 12 bases between the two germline ends. Looked up from germline, CDR1 is MGHDK and CDR2 is SYGVNS. The CDR3 region has the DNA TGTGCCAGTGTCAGGGAAAGCACCGGGGAGCTGTTTTTT. It is translated as CASVRESTGELFF. Together with reference TRBV25-1 and TRBJ2-2, the CDR3 gives the full variable domain: EADIYQTPRYLVIGTGKKITLECSQTMGHDKMYWYQQDPGMELHLIHYSYGVNSTEKGDLSSESTVSRIRTEHFPLTLESARPSHTSQYLCASVRESTGELFFGEGSRLTVL.